The sequence of this T cell receptor (beta chain) was determined in a study of Graves' ophthalmopathy and Graves' hyperthyroidism. Amplified TCR beta CDR3 regions were obtained using RNA transcripts as template. Second-round multiplex PCR came after first-round RT-PCR with HTBI primers. TCRdb recomputed calls from the multiplex PCR reads with MiXCR, one row per CDR3 protein. The sample comprises about 480,000 distinct CDR3 sequences, approximately 14% of which are singletons, and 9.8% rests with the top ten. Study-wide results and limits: A model built from 13 signatures distinguished ophthalmopathy from stable hyperthyroidism with 87.88% sensitivity and about 81% specificity. Most thyroid-expanded clonotypes exceeding 0.001 frequency were also found in blood.

Diagnostic conclusions were grounded in clinical symptoms, serum thyroxine, TRAb, thyroid ultrasound and orbital computed tomography. The PBMCs originated from approximately 10 ml of fresh peripheral blood. This clonotype was detected ten times or more. Its specificity is unknown. The clonotype was recovered from a woman in her 30s with Graves' ophthalmopathy. Source material: blood.

The CDR3, as DNA: TGCGCCAGCAGATACGACAGAGTCAATAATTCACCCCTCCACTTT. Translating gives CASRYDRVNNSPLHF. The chain has TRBV10-2 and TRBJ1-6, with D perhaps TRBD1 (5 bases). Germline V gene sequence: CDR1 WSHSY, CDR2 SAAADI. There are 15 residues in the CDR3. V dropped 6 bases and J dropped 5 bases, with 14 bases sitting between them.